This is a list of T cell receptor beta chains from one sample in a study of CD8 T cells in Susac syndrome. Each CDR3 protein is one row after TCRdb ran MiXCR on the immunoSEQ multiplex PCR reads. The sample records some 58,000 distinct CDR3 sequences, 95% being singletons. Sequenced input: CD8+ T cells from PBMCs. The receptor source for this set is a human donor with Susac syndrome. The CDR3 runs from the conserved cysteine through the conserved F or W.

CDR3	V	J
CSARGDNPHAGAPQETQYF	TRBV20-1	TRBJ2-5
CASSGARGELFF	TRBV2	TRBJ2-2
CASSLGGPQHF	TRBV12-3/TRBV12-4	TRBJ1-5
CASSVAGDRGRNEQYF	TRBV9	TRBJ2-7
CASNEGRVNQPQHF	TRBV9	TRBJ1-5
CASSLQEKLFF	TRBV12-3/TRBV12-4	TRBJ1-4
CASSHRLIAYYEQYF	TRBV28	TRBJ2-7
CASSPGGGTDTQYF	TRBV7-3	TRBJ2-3
CASIPGTSAAGELFF	TRBV12-3/TRBV12-4	TRBJ2-2
CASSVPSGYTF	TRBV25-1	TRBJ1-2
CASSTWDRGSNEQFF	TRBV19	TRBJ2-1
CASSQGLTGEQYF	TRBV3-1	TRBJ2-7
CASSVGGNGNTIYF	TRBV9	TRBJ1-3
CASSSPGGAHEQYF	TRBV12-3/TRBV12-4	TRBJ2-7
CASSQDTDEQFF	TRBV4-2	TRBJ2-1
CASSSRQGFRDNEQFF	TRBV7-2	TRBJ2-1
CASSPGPAAADTQYF	TRBV27	TRBJ2-3
CASSLAQPVLHF	TRBV7-8	TRBJ1-6
CASSFGSNQPQHF	TRBV7-6	TRBJ1-5
CASSQDRGSYEQYF	TRBV4-3	TRBJ2-7
CAISQGLTTEGQFF	TRBV10-3	TRBJ2-1
CSGHLIDSGNTIYF	TRBV20-1	TRBJ1-3
CASSGTMLEKLFF	TRBV27	TRBJ1-4
CASTSGHGRANVLTF	TRBV12-3/TRBV12-4	TRBJ2-6
CASSGGLDEATEAFF	TRBV6-1	TRBJ1-1
CASSETGGQETQYF	TRBV7-9	TRBJ2-5
CASSLESGARNSPLHF	TRBV5-1	TRBJ1-6
CASSSNGQGYYEQYF	TRBV18	TRBJ2-7
CASSLVPGYHEQYF	TRBV12-3/TRBV12-4	TRBJ2-7
CSAVAGGADTQYF	TRBV29-1	TRBJ2-3
CASSLLSTGELFF	TRBV28	TRBJ2-2
CASSVDKYTGELFF	TRBV9	TRBJ2-2
CASSWTAPNTEAFF	TRBV19	TRBJ1-1
CASSSPGQGGSPLHF	TRBV7-9	TRBJ1-6
CATSREVARGARGEQFF	TRBV15	TRBJ2-1
CASSPYPDEQFF	TRBV6-6	TRBJ2-1